The 5 T cell receptor beta chains presented below share a single source sample, sequenced in a study of OX40 agonist ivuxolimab in advanced cancers. Only in-frame clones appear in the TCRdb table, and some are missing; sequencing was by immunoSEQ multiplex PCR. The sample has some 140,000 clones; just over 90% are singletons. The starting material was CD4+ or CD8+ T cells sorted from blood, obtained in a trial of the OX40 agonist ivuxolimab. These receptors were collected from an adult with an advanced solid tumor such as melanoma, head and neck, liver or kidney cancer.

The chain combines TRBV5-1 with TRBJ2-1; maybe TRBD1 (7 bases). Germline CDR1 reads SGHRS; CDR2 reads YFSETQ. V was shortened by 1 base and J by 7 bases, with 18 bases between the two germline ends. The CDR3 has 16 amino acids. CDR3 nucleotides: TGCGCCAGCAGCTTGTTTGGGGCAGGGGGGATGAATGAGCAGTTCTTC. Protein: CASSLFGAGGMNEQFF.

Points on this clone: The sample holds other DNA sequences that translate to the same CDR3. CDR3 protein: CSVDRGYEQYF. CDR3 DNA: TGCAGCGTTGACAGGGGCTACGAGCAGTACTTC. J is TRBJ2-7 and V is TRBV29-1, with D possibly TRBD1 on 6 matching bases. The CDR3 is 11 amino acids. V lost 3 bases, J lost 3 bases, and 6 bases lay in between. Germline CDR1 is SQVTM and CDR2 is ANQGSEA.

This clone showed up just once. The rearrangement uses TRBV5-1 and TRBJ1-2; 8 bases fit TRBD1. Germline V gene data show CDR1 as SGHRS and CDR2 as YFSETQ. Trimming took 4 bases from V and 6 from J; bases not matched to a gene: 5. CDR3 length equals 13 residues. Here the CDR3 DNA reads TGCGCCAGCAGCCCGGGACAGGTGAATGGCTACACCTTC. Translating it yields CASSPGQVNGYTF.

A few counts support this clone. The rearrangement links TRBV25-1 to TRBJ1-1; D ambiguous. The CDR3 is made up of 11 amino acids. The V and J ends lost 6 bases and 7 bases respectively, with 9 bases between them. The germline CDR1 and CDR2 sequences are MGHDK and SYGVNS. The CDR3 region has the DNA TGTGCCAGCAGAGATTGGGGTGAAGCTTTCTTT. Its protein is CASRDWGEAFF.

The rearrangement uses TRBV29-1 and TRBJ2-1; 8 nucleotides match TRBD1. Trimming at V came to 2 bases and at J to 4 bases, leaving 13 bases not matched to a gene. The germline V gene encodes CDR1 SQVTM and CDR2 ANQGSEA. The CDR3 is made up of 17 amino acids. CDR3 DNA sequence: TGCAGCGTTGAAAAGGGTATGGCCGGGACAGGTTACAATGAGCAGTTCTTC. It translates to CSVEKGMAGTGYNEQFF.